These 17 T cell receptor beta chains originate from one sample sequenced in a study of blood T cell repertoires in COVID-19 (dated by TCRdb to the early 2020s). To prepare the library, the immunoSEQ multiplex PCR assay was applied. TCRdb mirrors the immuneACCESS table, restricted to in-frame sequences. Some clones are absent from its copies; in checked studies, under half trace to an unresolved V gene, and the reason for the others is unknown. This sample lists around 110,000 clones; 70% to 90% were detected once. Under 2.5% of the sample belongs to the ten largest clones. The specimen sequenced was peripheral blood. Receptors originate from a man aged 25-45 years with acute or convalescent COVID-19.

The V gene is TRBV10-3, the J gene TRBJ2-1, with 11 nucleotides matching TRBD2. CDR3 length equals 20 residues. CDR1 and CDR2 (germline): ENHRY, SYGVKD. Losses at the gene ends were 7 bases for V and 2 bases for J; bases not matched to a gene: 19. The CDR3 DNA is TGTGCCATCACCTTAGATTCTTTACTAGCGGGGGAACTGACCTACAATGAGCAGTTCTTC. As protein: CAITLDSLLAGELTYNEQFF.

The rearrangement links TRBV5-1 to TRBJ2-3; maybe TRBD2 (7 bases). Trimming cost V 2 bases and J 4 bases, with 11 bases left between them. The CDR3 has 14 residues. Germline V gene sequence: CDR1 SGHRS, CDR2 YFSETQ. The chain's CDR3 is CASSLTGGPDTQYF. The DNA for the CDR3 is TGCGCCAGCAGCTTAACCGGGGGGCCAGATACGCAGTATTTT. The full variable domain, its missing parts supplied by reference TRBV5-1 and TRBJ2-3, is KAGVTQTPRYLIKTRGQQVTLSCSPISGHRSVSWYQQTPGQGLQFLFEYFSETQRNKGNFPGRFSGRQFSNSRSEMNVSTLELGDSALYLCASSLTGGPDTQYFGPGTRLTVL.

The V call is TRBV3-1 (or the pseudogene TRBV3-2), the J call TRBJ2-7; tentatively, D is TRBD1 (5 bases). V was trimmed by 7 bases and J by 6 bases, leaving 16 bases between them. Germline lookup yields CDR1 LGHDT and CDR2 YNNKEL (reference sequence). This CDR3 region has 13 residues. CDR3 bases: TGTGCCAGCATCCTCGTAGGGGTTGGCGAGCAGTACTTC. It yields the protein CASILVGVGEQYF.

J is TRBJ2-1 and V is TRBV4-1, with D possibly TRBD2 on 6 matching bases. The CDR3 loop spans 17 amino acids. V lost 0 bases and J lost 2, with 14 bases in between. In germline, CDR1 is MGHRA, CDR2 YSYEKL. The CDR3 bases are TGCGCCAGCAGCCAAGAAAATTGGAGGGTCCCCTACAATGAGCAGTTCTTC. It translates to CASSQENWRVPYNEQFF.

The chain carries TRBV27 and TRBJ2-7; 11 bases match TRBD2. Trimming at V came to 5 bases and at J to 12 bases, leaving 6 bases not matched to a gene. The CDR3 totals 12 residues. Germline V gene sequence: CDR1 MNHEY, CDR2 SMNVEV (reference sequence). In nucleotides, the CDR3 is TGTGCCAGCAGTACACTAGCGGGAGTCCTGTACGTC. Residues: CASSTLAGVLYV.

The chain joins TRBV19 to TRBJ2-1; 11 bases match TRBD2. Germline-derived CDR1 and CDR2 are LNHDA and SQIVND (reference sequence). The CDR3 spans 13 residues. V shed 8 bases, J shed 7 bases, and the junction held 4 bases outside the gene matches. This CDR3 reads CASGSGGANEQFF. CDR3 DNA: TGTGCCAGTGGTAGCGGGGGGGCAAATGAGCAGTTCTTC. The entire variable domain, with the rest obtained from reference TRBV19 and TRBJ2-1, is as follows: DGGITQSPKYLFRKEGQNVTLSCEQNLNHDAMYWYRQDPGQGLRLIYYSQIVNDFQKGDIAEGYSVSREKKESFPLTVTSAQKNPTAFYLCASGSGGANEQFFGPGTRLTVL.

The DNA for the CDR3 is TGCGCCAGCAGTGGACTAGCGGGCTATGAGCAGTTCTTC. Translated: CASSGLAGYEQFF. The chain is built from TRBV10-2 and TRBJ2-1; TRBD2 matches at 10 bases. CDR1 is WSHSY and CDR2 is SAAADI in the germline V gene. CDR3 length equals 13 residues. V lost 4 bases to trimming and J lost 8 bases; unmatched junction nucleotides: 2.

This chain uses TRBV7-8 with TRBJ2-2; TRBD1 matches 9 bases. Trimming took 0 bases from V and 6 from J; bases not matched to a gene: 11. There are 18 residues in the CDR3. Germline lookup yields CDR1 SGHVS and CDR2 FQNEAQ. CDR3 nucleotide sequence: TGTGCCAGCAGCTTAGCGCCAGAGGGACAGGGATCCCCCGGGGAGCTGTTTTTT. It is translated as CASSLAPEGQGSPGELFF.

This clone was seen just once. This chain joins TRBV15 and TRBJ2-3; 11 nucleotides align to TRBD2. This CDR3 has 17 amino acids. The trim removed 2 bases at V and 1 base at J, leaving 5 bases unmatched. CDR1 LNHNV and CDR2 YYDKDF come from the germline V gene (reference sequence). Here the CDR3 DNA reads TGTGCCACCAGCAGACAATTGACTAGCGGGGGCACAGATACGCAGTATTTT. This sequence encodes CATSRQLTSGGTDTQYF.

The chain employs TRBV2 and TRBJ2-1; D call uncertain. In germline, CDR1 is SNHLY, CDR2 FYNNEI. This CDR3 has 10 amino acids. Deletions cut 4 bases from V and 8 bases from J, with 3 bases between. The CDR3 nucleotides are TGTGCCAGCAGTGTATATGAGCAGTTCTTC. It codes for CASSVYEQFF.

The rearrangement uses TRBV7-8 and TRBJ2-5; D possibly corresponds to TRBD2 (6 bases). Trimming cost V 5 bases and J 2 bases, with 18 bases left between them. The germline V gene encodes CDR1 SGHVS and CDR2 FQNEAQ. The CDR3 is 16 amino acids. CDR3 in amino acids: CASSITPGLPQETQYF. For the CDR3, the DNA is TGTGCCAGCAGCATAACCCCGGGACTGCCACAAGAGACCCAGTACTTC.

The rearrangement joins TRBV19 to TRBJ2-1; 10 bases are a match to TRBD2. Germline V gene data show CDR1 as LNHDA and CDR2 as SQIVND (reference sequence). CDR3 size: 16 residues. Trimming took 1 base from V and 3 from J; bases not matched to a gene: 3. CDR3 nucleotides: TGTGCCAGTAGTATAGCGCTAGCGGGGGACTACAATGAGCAGTTCTTC. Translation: CASSIALAGDYNEQFF.

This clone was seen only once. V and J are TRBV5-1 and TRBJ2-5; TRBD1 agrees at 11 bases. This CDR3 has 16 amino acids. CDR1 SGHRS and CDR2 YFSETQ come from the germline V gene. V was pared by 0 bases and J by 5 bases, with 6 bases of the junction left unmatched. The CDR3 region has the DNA TGCGCCAGCAGCTTGGCCGGACAGGGGGCAATGGAGACCCAGTACTTC. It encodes CASSLAGQGAMETQYF.

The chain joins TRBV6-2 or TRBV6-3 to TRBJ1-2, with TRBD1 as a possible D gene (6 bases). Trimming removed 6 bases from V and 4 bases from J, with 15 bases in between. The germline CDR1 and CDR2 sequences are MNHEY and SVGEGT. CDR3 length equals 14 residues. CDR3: CASSPRTETYGYTF. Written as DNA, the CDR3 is TGTGCCAGCAGCCCCCGGACAGAAACCTATGGCTACACCTTC.

The CDR3 region is CASSPRDRGRPYGYTF. As DNA, the CDR3 is TGTGCCAGCTCACCACGTGACAGGGGGCGCCCCTATGGCTACACCTTC. This chain links TRBV18 with TRBJ1-2, with 10 bases lining up with TRBD1. J was trimmed by 4 bases and V by 1 base; bases with no gene match: 6. This CDR3 is 16 amino acids long. Germline values: CDR1 KGHSH, CDR2 LQKENI.

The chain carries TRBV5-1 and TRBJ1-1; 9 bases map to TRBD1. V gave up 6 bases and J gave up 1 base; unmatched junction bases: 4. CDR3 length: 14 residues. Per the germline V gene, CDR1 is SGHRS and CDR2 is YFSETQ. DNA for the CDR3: TGCGCCAGCAAACCGGGACAGGGGAACACTGAAGCTTTCTTT. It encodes CASKPGQGNTEAFF.

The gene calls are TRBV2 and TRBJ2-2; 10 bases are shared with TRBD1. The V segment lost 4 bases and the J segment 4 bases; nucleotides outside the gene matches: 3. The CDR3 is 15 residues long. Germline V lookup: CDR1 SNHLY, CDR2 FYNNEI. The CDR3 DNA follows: TGTGCCAGCAGTGGGACAGGGGGAATCACCGGGGAGCTGTTTTTT. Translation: CASSGTGGITGELFF.